The rows below give T cell receptor beta chains drawn from one sample of a study of naive and memory T cell subsets. In TCRdb, the 5' RACE reads were re-called with MiXCR into one record per CDR3 protein. The table has 45,000 to 55,000 distinct CDR3 sequences, approximately 4.5% seen once; the top ten hold under 0.95%. Source of these receptors: a female donor in good health. CDR3s include the opening cysteine and the closing phenylalanine or tryptophan. A D gene is named only where the DNA matches it firmly. Clone size appears in some rows only: once, few, many, or a class for an expanded clone.

cdr3_aa,cdr3_nt,d_call,j_call,clone_size,v_call
CASSGPEGQETQYF,TGTGCCAGCAGTGGGCCCGAGGGACAAGAGACCCAGTACTTC,.,TRBJ2-5,many,TRBV25-1
CASSLFRQLYEQYF,TGTGCCAGCAGTTTATTCCGGCAGCTCTACGAGCAGTACTTC,.,TRBJ2-7,many,TRBV28
CASSSSGGSYEQYF,TGCGCCAGCAGCTCCTCGGGGGGATCCTACGAGCAGTACTTC,TRBD2,TRBJ2-7,many,TRBV5-1
CASSLDRGSTEAFF,TGTGCCAGCAGCTTAGACAGGGGGTCTACTGAAGCTTTCTTT,TRBD1,TRBJ1-1,many,TRBV11-2
CSARGRGVQGDEQFF,TGCAGTGCTAGGGGGCGGGGGGTTCAGGGGGATGAGCAGTTCTTC,.,TRBJ2-1,many,TRBV20-1
CAWAIAGVQDTQYF,TGTGCCTGGGCGATAGCGGGAGTCCAAGATACGCAGTATTTT,TRBD2,TRBJ2-3,few,TRBV30
CASSLRGMGTDTQYF,TGCGCCAGCAGCCTACGGGGGATGGGCACAGATACGCAGTATTTT,.,TRBJ2-3,many,TRBV5-1
CASRKGTGLAGGQGTDTQYF,TGTGCCAGCAGGAAAGGGACAGGACTAGCGGGAGGTCAGGGCACAGATACGCAGTATTTT,TRBD2,TRBJ2-3,many,TRBV27
CSVGRDRYEQYF,TGCAGCGTTGGCAGGGATCGGTACGAGCAGTACTTC,.,TRBJ2-7,medium-sized,TRBV29-1
CASSLAGLRLFF,TGTGCCAGCAGCTTAGCAGGGTTGAGACTGTTTTTT,.,TRBJ1-4,.,TRBV7-2
CASSFKVRGGYTF,TGTGCCAGCAGCTTCAAAGTACGAGGTGGCTACACCTTC,.,TRBJ1-2,many,TRBV7-2
CASSLKDPGYSNQPQHF,TGTGCCAGCAGCTTGAAGGACCCAGGGTATAGCAATCAGCCCCAGCATTTT,.,TRBJ1-5,many,TRBV5-5
CASSPNRLRAIGEQYF,TGTGCCAGCAGCCCTAACCGGTTGCGGGCCATAGGGGAGCAGTACTTC,.,TRBJ2-7,few,TRBV7-8
CASSQPRTWQGNTEAFF,TGTGCCAGCAGCCAACCCCGGACATGGCAGGGAAACACTGAAGCTTTCTTT,.,TRBJ1-1,many,TRBV6-6
CASSVGTGPNQPQHF,TGTGCCAGCAGCGTAGGGACAGGTCCAAATCAGCCCCAGCATTTT,TRBD1,TRBJ1-5,.,TRBV7-9
CASSSLDSRTYNEQFF,TGTGCCAGCAGTTCCCTCGACAGCCGCACCTACAATGAGCAGTTCTTC,.,TRBJ2-1,few,TRBV6-2/TRBV6-3